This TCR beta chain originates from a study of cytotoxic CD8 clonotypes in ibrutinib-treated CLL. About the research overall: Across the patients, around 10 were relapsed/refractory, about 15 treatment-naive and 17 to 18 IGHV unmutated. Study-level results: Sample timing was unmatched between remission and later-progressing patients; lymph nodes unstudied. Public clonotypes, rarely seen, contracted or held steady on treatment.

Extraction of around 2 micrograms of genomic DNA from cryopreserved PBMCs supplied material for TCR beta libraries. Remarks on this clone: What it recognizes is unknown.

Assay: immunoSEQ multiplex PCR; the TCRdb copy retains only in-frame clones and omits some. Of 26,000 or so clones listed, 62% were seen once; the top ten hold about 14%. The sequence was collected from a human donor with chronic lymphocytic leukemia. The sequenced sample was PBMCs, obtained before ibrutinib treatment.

CDR3 protein: CASSWDTANTGELFF. As DNA, the CDR3 is TGTGCCAGCAGTTGGGACACAGCGAACACCGGGGAGCTGTTTTTT. The rearrangement links TRBV6-5 to TRBJ2-2, with a tentative D call TRBD1 (6 bases). The CDR3 totals 15 residues. The V end lost 4 bases, the J end lost 0 bases, and 9 bases lay between the germline ends. CDR1 is MNHEY and CDR2 is SVGAGI in the germline V gene.